The subject of this entry is one T cell receptor (beta chain). V shed 5 bases and J 1 base; nucleotides not matched to a gene: 6. Germline loops: CDR1 SGHVS, CDR2 FNYEAQ. This CDR3 contains 17 residues. This sample stems from a study of technical replicates of blood from several donors. Libraries were prepared by immunoSEQ multiplex PCR; TCRdb keeps only in-frame clonotypes and omits some of them. This table holds over 55,000 clones, more than 75% found once. The genes are TRBV7-6 and TRBJ2-6, with TRBD1 matching 9 bases. The specimen sequenced was PBMCs. This clonotype originated in a human donor in good health. Some clones in this sample may be carry-over from other donors' samples. The CDR3: CASSLDRGRSGANVLTF. CDR3 in DNA: TGTGCCAGCAGCCTCGACAGGGGGAGGTCTGGGGCCAACGTCCTGACTTTC.